These 29 T cell receptor beta chains were sequenced from one sample in a study of blood T cell repertoires in COVID-19. TCRdb's copy holds only in-frame clones and misses some; the assay was immunoSEQ multiplex PCR. Of a few hundred thousand clones listed, roughly 80% are singletons. The specimen sequenced was peripheral blood. All receptors derive from an elderly woman with acute or convalescent COVID-19.

The chain joins TRBV15 to TRBJ2-3; D perhaps matches TRBD1 (5 bases). Germline CDR1 reads LNHNV; CDR2 reads YYDKDF (reference sequence). Trimming took off 0 bases at V and 6 bases at J, with 16 bases between the two ends. CDR3 size: 16 residues. In DNA, the CDR3 is TGTGCCACCAGCAGAGATCTTCAGGGCGTACACGATACGCAGTATTTT. Encoded protein: CATSRDLQGVHDTQYF.

This chain uses TRBV9 with TRBJ2-3; 7 bases fit TRBD1. The CDR3 is made up of 14 amino acids. Germline CDR1 reads SGDLS; CDR2 reads YYNGEE. V trimming: 8 bases; J trimming: 4 bases; junction bases outside the gene matches: 10. CDR3 protein: CASGGRGGPDTQYF. CDR3 coding DNA: TGTGCCAGTGGAGGTCGAGGGGGCCCAGATACGCAGTATTTT. Using reference TRBV9 and TRBJ2-3 for the parts outside the CDR3, the full variable domain is DSGVTQTPKHLITATGQRVTLRCSPRSGDLSVYWYQQSLDQGLQFLIQYYNGEERAKGNILERFSAQQFPDLHSELNLSSLELGDSALYFCASGGRGGPDTQYFGPGTRLTVL.

This clone was seen just once. The sample has other DNA sequences that encode this CDR3 too. V is TRBV5-6 and J is TRBJ1-1; D gene unclear. There are 13 residues in the CDR3. CDR1 is SGHDT, CDR2 YYEEEE, per germline. V lost 0 bases to trimming and J lost 1 base, with 4 bases between them. In nucleotides, the CDR3 is TGTGCCAGCAGCTTGGCAGGGAACACTGAAGCTTTCTTT. This translates into CASSLAGNTEAFF.

The CDR3 DNA sequence: TGTGCCAGCAGCTTAGGGGCGGGGGGAGCTCCCTACGAGCAGTACTTC. Protein sequence: CASSLGAGGAPYEQYF. The chain employs TRBV11-2 and TRBJ2-7, with TRBD2 identical over 8 bases. The CDR3 loop spans 16 amino acids. CDR1 SGHAT and CDR2 FQNNGV come from the germline V gene. Losses at the gene ends were 1 base for V and 2 bases for J; bases not matched to a gene: 7.

The gene calls are TRBV7-2 and TRBJ2-1; 12 bases line up with TRBD2. In germline, CDR1 is SGHTA, CDR2 FQGNSA. After removal of 6 bases from V and 3 bases from J, the junction contained 3 bases not matched to a gene. This CDR3 is 15 amino acids long. The CDR3 sequence: CASSTTSGSYNEQFF. The DNA for the CDR3 is TGTGCCAGCAGTACGACTAGCGGGAGCTACAATGAGCAGTTCTTC.

The chain has TRBV10-2 and TRBJ1-2, with D maybe TRBD1 (6 bases). V was cut by 4 bases and J by 4 bases, with 25 bases left in between. The germline CDR1 and CDR2 sequences are WSHSY and SAAADI. The CDR3 has 18 amino acids. DNA of the CDR3: TGCGCCAGCAGTGGAGGTTGGGGGCTCGAGAGAGGGACCTATGGCTACACCTTC. This encodes CASSGGWGLERGTYGYTF.

This clone was counted only a few times. The V and J genes are TRBV7-9 and TRBJ1-1, with no clear D. Germline V gene lookup returns CDR1 SEHNR and CDR2 FQNEAQ (reference sequence). V lost 0 bases and J 1 base, leaving 9 bases between the germline ends. There are 15 residues in the CDR3. This CDR3 reads CASSLAISGNTEAFF. In DNA, the CDR3 is TGTGCCAGCAGCTTAGCTATATCGGGGAACACTGAAGCTTTCTTT. Full variable domain (missing parts from reference TRBV7-9 and TRBJ1-1): DTGVSQNPRHKITKRGQNVTFRCDPISEHNRLYWYRQTLGQGPEFLTYFQNEAQLEKSRLLSDRFSAERPKGSFSTLEIQRTEQGDSAMYLCASSLAISGNTEAFFGQGTRLTVV.

The chain employs TRBV6-4 and TRBJ2-2; D remains unclear. V was shortened by 5 bases and J by 0 bases, with 10 bases between the two germline ends. CDR3 length: 15 residues. Germline CDR1 reads MRHNA; CDR2 reads SNTAGT. In DNA form, the CDR3 reads TGTGCCAGCAGTCGTTCTCTCGCGAACACCGGGGAGCTGTTTTTT. As protein: CASSRSLANTGELFF.

The J gene is TRBJ2-5, the V gene TRBV11-2, with 7 nucleotides matching TRBD1. CDR1 is SGHAT and CDR2 is FQNNGV in the germline V gene. The V gene end was trimmed by 10 bases and the J gene end by 5 bases; junction bases not matched to a gene: 4. The CDR3 contains 11 residues. Written as DNA, the CDR3 is TGTGCCACCCGACAGGGCGAGACCCAGTACTTC. Its protein product is CATRQGETQYF.

V is TRBV2 and J is TRBJ2-5, with D possibly being TRBD2 (5 bases). This CDR3 has 16 amino acids. V lost 3 bases and J 5 bases, leaving 19 bases between the germline ends. Germline V gene data show CDR1 as SNHLY and CDR2 as FYNNEI. CDR3 sequence: CASSEMAAGIGETQYF. The DNA of the CDR3 is TGTGCCAGCAGTGAGATGGCGGCGGGCATCGGGGAGACCCAGTACTTC.

The chain is built from TRBV20-1 and TRBJ2-1, with unresolved D. CDR1 and CDR2 from the germline V gene are DFQATT and SNEGSKA (reference sequence). The CDR3 sequence is 11 residues long. Trimming took off 7 bases at V and 6 bases at J, with 10 bases between the two ends. DNA for the CDR3: TGCAGTGTAAGACTGGTCAATGAGCAGTTCTTC. Translated: CSVRLVNEQFF.

CDR3 nucleotide sequence: TGTGCCATCAGTGACCTTTTAGGGGGTCGACAGCCCCAGCATTTT. Protein: CAISDLLGGRQPQHF. This chain joins TRBV10-3 and TRBJ1-5; maybe TRBD1 (6 bases). V gave up 3 bases and J gave up 7 bases, with 16 bases separating them. There are 15 residues in the CDR3. From germline, CDR1 is ENHRY and CDR2 SYGVKD.

The rearrangement joins TRBV6-2 or TRBV6-3 to TRBJ2-7; D gene uncertain. This CDR3 contains 12 residues. From germline, CDR1 is MNHEY and CDR2 SVGEGT. Deletions cut 6 bases from V and 2 bases from J, with 8 bases between. The CDR3 DNA reads TGTGCCAGCAGGCCTCAAACCTACGAGCAGTACTTC. It is translated as CASRPQTYEQYF.

The V and J genes are TRBV6-5 and TRBJ1-5; 7 bases map to TRBD1. The V and J ends lost 5 bases and 3 bases, in that order; junction bases with no gene match: 4. In germline, CDR1 is MNHEY, CDR2 SVGAGI. This CDR3 region has 14 residues. CDR3 protein: CASSLQGTNQPQHF. The CDR3 DNA reads TGTGCCAGCAGTCTACAGGGGACCAATCAGCCCCAGCATTTT.

This chain uses TRBV21-1 with TRBJ1-6; the D call TRBD1 from the table was never checked on the DNA. TRBV21-1 is reported as a pseudogene. The CDR3 sequence is 21 residues long. The CDR3 nucleotides read TGTGCCAGCAGCAAAAACGGGACAGGCAATTCATTGCGCTCCTATAATTCACCCCTCCACTTT. The encoded protein is CASSKNGTGNSLRSYNSPLHF.

V gene TRBV19 combines with J gene TRBJ1-1; TRBD1 is a possible D gene (5 bases). Germline V gene sequence: CDR1 LNHDA, CDR2 SQIVND (reference sequence). The CDR3 spans 16 residues. V was cut by 7 bases and J by 1 base, with 19 bases left in between. CDR3 sequence (DNA): TGTGCCAGTATCGAACTGGGAGGGGTTCAGAACACTGAAGCTTTCTTT. Protein product: CASIELGGVQNTEAFF.

The V gene is TRBV10-3, the J gene TRBJ1-1, with D perhaps matching TRBD1 (5 bases). The germline CDR1 and CDR2 sequences are ENHRY and SYGVKD. Trimming shortened V by 6 bases and J by 1 base, and 21 bases separated the two germline ends. The CDR3 sequence is 17 residues long. The CDR3 reads CAISPRDSGQGNTEAFF. CDR3 nucleotides: TGTGCCATCAGCCCCAGGGACTCTGGGCAGGGGAACACTGAAGCTTTCTTT.

The chain is built from TRBV11-2 and TRBJ2-1, with 7 bases lining up with TRBD1. Germline V lookup: CDR1 SGHAT, CDR2 FQNNGV. V shed 3 bases and J 7 bases; nucleotides not matched to a gene: 6. CDR3 length: 14 residues. The CDR3 region is CASSFRTGQNEQFF. CDR3 DNA: TGTGCCAGCAGCTTTCGGACAGGCCAGAATGAGCAGTTCTTC.

The chain joins TRBV30 to TRBJ2-7; TRBD2 might be the D (5 bases). The germline V gene encodes CDR1 GTSNPN and CDR2 SVGIG (reference sequence). V was trimmed by 0 bases and J by 5 bases, leaving 11 bases between them. The CDR3 is 13 residues long. CDR3 loop: CAWSVLPGNEQYF. In DNA, the CDR3 is TGTGCCTGGAGTGTACTACCGGGAAACGAGCAGTACTTC. Drawing the rest from reference TRBV30 and TRBJ2-7, the complete variable domain is SQTIHQWPATLVQPVGSPLSLECTVEGTSNPNLYWYRQAAGRGLQLLFYSVGIGQISSEVPQNLSASRPQDRQFILSSKKLLLSDSGFYLCAWSVLPGNEQYFGPGTRLTVT.

This clone was seen more than once but under ten times. This chain connects TRBV24-1 to TRBJ2-5; 7 positions agree with TRBD1. Germline V gene data show CDR1 as KGHDR and CDR2 as SFDVKD. CDR3 length equals 14 residues. Trimming took 4 bases from V and 5 from J; bases not matched to a gene: 6. CDR3 in amino acids: CATSDPQGLETQYF. CDR3 nucleotides: TGTGCCACCAGTGACCCACAGGGGTTGGAGACCCAGTACTTC.

This clone has just a few counts. The gene calls are TRBV3-1 (or the pseudogene TRBV3-2) and TRBJ2-1; 9 bases are shared with TRBD2. The germline CDR1 and CDR2 sequences are LGHDT and YNNKEL (reference sequence). V lost 0 bases to trimming and J lost 6 bases; unmatched junction nucleotides: 9. The CDR3 loop spans 17 amino acids. The CDR3 loop is CASSQDRRREGGNEQFF. In nucleotides, the CDR3 is TGTGCCAGCAGCCAAGATAGGAGGCGGGAGGGAGGCAATGAGCAGTTCTTC.

This sequence joins TRBV15 and TRBJ1-5, with D maybe TRBD1 (5 bases). V lost 1 base, J lost 3 bases, and 10 bases lay in between. Germline assignment: CDR1 LNHNV and CDR2 YYDKDF (reference sequence). The CDR3 runs to 15 residues. DNA of the CDR3: TGTGCCACCAGCAGAGGAGGGGAGGACAATCAGCCCCAGCATTTT. Translated: CATSRGGEDNQPQHF.

This chain uses TRBV5-4 with TRBJ1-2; the D is unclear. Germline loops: CDR1 SGHNT, CDR2 YYREEE (reference sequence). This CDR3 is 12 amino acids long. Deletions cut 1 base from V and 6 bases from J, with 7 bases between. CDR3 residues: CASSLSVNGYTF. The CDR3 region has the DNA TGTGCCAGCAGCTTGTCGGTAAATGGCTACACCTTC.

V and J are TRBV5-1 and TRBJ2-1, with TRBD2 identical over 9 bases. Germline V gene data show CDR1 as SGHRS and CDR2 as YFSETQ. This CDR3 has 16 residues. V lost 3 bases, J lost 4 bases, and 8 bases stayed unmatched. This CDR3 is CASSSSGNAGYNEQFF. CDR3 in DNA: TGCGCCAGCAGCTCTAGCGGGAACGCGGGGTACAATGAGCAGTTCTTC.

The chain has TRBV5-1 and TRBJ2-7; no firm D call. V lost 0 bases and J lost 2, with 9 bases in between. This CDR3 region has 14 residues. Germline CDR1 and CDR2: SGHRS and YFSETQ. In DNA form, the CDR3 reads TGCGCCAGCAGCTTGGAGCTGGGCCCCTACGAGCAGTACTTC. Its translation is CASSLELGPYEQYF. Using reference TRBV5-1 and TRBJ2-7 for the parts outside the CDR3, the full variable domain is KAGVTQTPRYLIKTRGQQVTLSCSPISGHRSVSWYQQTPGQGLQFLFEYFSETQRNKGNFPGRFSGRQFSNSRSEMNVSTLELGDSALYLCASSLELGPYEQYFGPGTRLTVT.

The chain is built from TRBV27 and TRBJ2-7; 7 nucleotides line up with TRBD1. The germline V gene encodes CDR1 MNHEY and CDR2 SMNVEV (reference sequence). The CDR3 extends over 15 amino acids. Germline trimming cut 5 bases from V and 2 bases from J; bases unmatched to any gene: 9. CDR3: CASSPRQGRPYEQYF. Here the CDR3 DNA reads TGTGCCAGCAGTCCGAGACAGGGAAGGCCCTACGAGCAGTACTTC.

The CDR3 here is CASSPPPGQETQYF. In DNA form, the CDR3 reads TGTGCCAGCTCACCACCCCCAGGGCAAGAGACCCAGTACTTC. This chain connects TRBV18 to TRBJ2-5; D is perhaps TRBD1 (5 bases). The V gene's germline CDR1 is KGHSH and CDR2 LQKENI. CDR3 length: 14 amino acids. Trimming removed 0 bases at V and 2 bases at J, with 7 bases between.

This clone was found a few times. The J gene is TRBJ2-1, the V gene TRBV19, with a tentative D call TRBD2 (6 bases). Per the germline V gene, CDR1 is LNHDA and CDR2 is SQIVND (reference sequence). V lost 3 bases and J 8 bases, leaving 23 bases between the germline ends. There are 17 residues in the CDR3. CDR3 amino acids: CASSMTARGVGYYEQFF. The CDR3 coding sequence is TGTGCCAGTAGTATGACCGCCCGCGGGGTCGGGTACTATGAGCAGTTCTTC.

The chain combines TRBV12-3 or TRBV12-4 with TRBJ2-7, with 7 bases matching TRBD1. The CDR3 sequence is 13 residues long. Trimming took 6 bases from V and 3 from J; bases not matched to a gene: 5. CDR3 loop: CASSPDRNYEQYF. Here the CDR3 DNA reads TGTGCCAGCAGCCCGGACAGGAACTACGAGCAGTACTTC.